This TCR beta chain was identified during a study of T-cell memory formation after mild COVID-19. This CDR3 spans 16 amino acids. CDR1 is SGHRS and CDR2 is YFSETQ in the germline V gene. Trimming cost V 0 bases and J 0 bases, with 10 bases left between them. TCRdb redid the calling of the 5' RACE reads with MiXCR, one entry per CDR3 protein. Of roughly 620,000 distinct CDR3 sequences detected, more than 15% appear once; the ten largest clones hold approximately 12%. This clonotype was counted at least ten times. The sequenced sample consisted of PBMCs or a T cell subset sorted from them (not recorded which). The chain links TRBV5-1 to TRBJ2-1, with D possibly being TRBD1 or TRBD2 (5 bases each). The receptor comes from an adult woman who had mild COVID-19 (a few samples of this study predate the infection). Cell type and time point are not known. The CDR3 spells CASSLGGISSYNEQFF. In DNA, the CDR3 is TGCGCCAGCAGCTTGGGGGGGATAAGCTCCTACAATGAGCAGTTCTTC.